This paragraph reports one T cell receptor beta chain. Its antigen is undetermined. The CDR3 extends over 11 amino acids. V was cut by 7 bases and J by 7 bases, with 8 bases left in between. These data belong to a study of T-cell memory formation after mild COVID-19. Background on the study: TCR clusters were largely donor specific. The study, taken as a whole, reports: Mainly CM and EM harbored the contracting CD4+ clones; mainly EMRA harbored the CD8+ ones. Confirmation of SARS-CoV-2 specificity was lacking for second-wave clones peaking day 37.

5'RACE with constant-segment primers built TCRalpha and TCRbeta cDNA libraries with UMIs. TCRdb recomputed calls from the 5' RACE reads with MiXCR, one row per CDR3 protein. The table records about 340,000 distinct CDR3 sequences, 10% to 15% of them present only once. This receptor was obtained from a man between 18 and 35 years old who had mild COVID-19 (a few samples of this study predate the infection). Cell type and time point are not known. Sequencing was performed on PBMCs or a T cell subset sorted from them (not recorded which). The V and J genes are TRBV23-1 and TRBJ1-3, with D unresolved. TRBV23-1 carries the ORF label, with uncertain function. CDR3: CASNLGNTIYF. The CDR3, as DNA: TGCGCCAGCAACCTGGGGAACACCATATATTTT.